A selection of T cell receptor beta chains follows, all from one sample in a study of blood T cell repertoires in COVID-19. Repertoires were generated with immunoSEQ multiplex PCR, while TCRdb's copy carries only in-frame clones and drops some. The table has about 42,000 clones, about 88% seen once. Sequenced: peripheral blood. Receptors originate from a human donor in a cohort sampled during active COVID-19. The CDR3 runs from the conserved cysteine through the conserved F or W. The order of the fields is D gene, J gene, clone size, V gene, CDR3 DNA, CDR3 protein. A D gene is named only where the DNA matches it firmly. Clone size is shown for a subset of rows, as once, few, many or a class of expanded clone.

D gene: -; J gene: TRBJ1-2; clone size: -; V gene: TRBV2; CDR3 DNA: TGTGCCAGCAATCTCAGGCATGGCTACACCTTC; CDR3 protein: CASNLRHGYTF
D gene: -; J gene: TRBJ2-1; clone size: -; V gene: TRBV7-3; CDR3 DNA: TGTGCCAGCAGCGCTCCGGGCGGGGATGAGCAGTTCTTC; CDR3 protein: CASSAPGGDEQFF
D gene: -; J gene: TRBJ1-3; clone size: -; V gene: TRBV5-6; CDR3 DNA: TGTGCCAGCAGCTCACTACAGGGATCTGGAAACACCATATATTTT; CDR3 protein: CASSSLQGSGNTIYF
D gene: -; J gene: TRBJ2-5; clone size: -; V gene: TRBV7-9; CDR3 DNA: TGTGCCAGCAGCATACTACAGGGACAAGAGACCCAGTACTTC; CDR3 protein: CASSILQGQETQYF
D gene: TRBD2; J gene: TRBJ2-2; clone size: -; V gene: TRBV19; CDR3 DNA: TGTGCCAGTAGTATAATGGGGGGGTCCGGGGAGCTGTTTTTT; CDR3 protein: CASSIMGGSGELFF
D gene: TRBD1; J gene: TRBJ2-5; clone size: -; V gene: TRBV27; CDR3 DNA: TGTGCCAGCAGTTTATTGGCTGGACAGGGTTGGGAGACCCAGTACTTC; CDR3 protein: CASSLLAGQGWETQYF
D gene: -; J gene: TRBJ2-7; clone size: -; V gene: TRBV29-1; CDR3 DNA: TGCAGCGTTGCGGGGATCACCTACGAGCAGTACTTC; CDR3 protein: CSVAGITYEQYF
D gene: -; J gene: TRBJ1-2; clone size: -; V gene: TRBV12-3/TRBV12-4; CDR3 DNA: TGTGCCAGCACCCCATCGGGCTATGGCTACACCTTC; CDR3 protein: CASTPSGYGYTF
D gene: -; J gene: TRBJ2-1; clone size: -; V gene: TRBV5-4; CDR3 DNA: TGTGCCAGCAGCTTGGACCGGGGAAGTTTTTACAATGAGCAGTTCTTC; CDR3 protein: CASSLDRGSFYNEQFF
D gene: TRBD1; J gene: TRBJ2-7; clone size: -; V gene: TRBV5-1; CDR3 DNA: TGCGCCAGCAGCCCCAAAGGGGGGACAGGGTTCGACGAGCAGTACTTC; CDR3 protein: CASSPKGGTGFDEQYF
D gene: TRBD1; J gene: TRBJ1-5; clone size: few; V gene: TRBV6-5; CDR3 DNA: TGTGCCAGCAGACAGGGGAATCAGCCCCAGCATTTT; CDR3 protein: CASRQGNQPQHF
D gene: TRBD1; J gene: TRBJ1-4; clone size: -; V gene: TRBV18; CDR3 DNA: TGTGCCAGCTCACTACGTCCGGCCAAGGGACAGGGGGCAACTAATGAAAAACTGTTTTTT; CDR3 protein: CASSLRPAKGQGATNEKLFF
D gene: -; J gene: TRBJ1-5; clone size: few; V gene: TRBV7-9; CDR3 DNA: TGTGCCAGCAGCTCCGGGGCAGGGAGGTATCAGCCCCAGCATTTT; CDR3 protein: CASSSGAGRYQPQHF
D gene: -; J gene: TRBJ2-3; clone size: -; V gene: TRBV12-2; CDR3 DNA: TGTGCAAGTCGCTGTCGAGGGCTAGCGGTACCTCCCCACACAGATACGCAGTATTTT; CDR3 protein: CASRCRGLAVPPHTDTQYF
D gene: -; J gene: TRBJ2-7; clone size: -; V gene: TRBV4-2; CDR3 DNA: TGTGCCAGCAGCCAAGGTACAGGGTGGGACGAGCAGTACTTC; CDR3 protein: CASSQGTGWDEQYF
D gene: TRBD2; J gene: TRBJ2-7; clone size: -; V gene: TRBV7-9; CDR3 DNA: TGTGCCAGCAGCTTGGGACTAGCGGGGGACTCCTACGAGCAGTACTTC; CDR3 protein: CASSLGLAGDSYEQYF
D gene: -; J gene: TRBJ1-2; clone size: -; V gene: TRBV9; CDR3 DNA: TGTGCCAGCAGCGGCCAGGGCAGGGAAGGCGGCTACACCTTC; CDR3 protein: CASSGQGREGGYTF
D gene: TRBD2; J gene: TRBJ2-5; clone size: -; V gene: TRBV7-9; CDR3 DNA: TGTGCCAGCAGCCCACCCGGGACTAGGGGACTAAGGGAGACCCAGTACTTC; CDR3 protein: CASSPPGTRGLRETQYF
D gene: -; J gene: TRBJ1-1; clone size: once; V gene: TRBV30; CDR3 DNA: TGTGCCTGGAGTGGTCCCCTCCGACACGCGAACACTGAAGCTTTCTTT; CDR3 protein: CAWSGPLRHANTEAFF
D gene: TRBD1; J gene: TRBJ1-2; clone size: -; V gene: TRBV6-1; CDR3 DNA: TGTGCCAGCAGTGAAGCCTCGGGACAGGCGTATGGCTACACCTTC; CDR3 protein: CASSEASGQAYGYTF
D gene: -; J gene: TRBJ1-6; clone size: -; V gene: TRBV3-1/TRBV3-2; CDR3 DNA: TGTGCCAGCAGCAAGCCCATGGCTCGGGGGGACGATAATTCACCCCTCCACTTT; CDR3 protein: CASSKPMARGDDNSPLHF